This TCR beta chain was obtained from a study of response to subunit inactivated influenza vaccine. The study's findings and limits: Each seasonal influenza vaccination, the authors suggested, recruits few new T cells.

TCRdb redid the calling of the RT-PCR reads with MiXCR, one entry per CDR3 protein. Seen here are 550,000 to 650,000 distinct CDR3 sequences, approximately 10% observed once, and the top ten hold more than 8.5%. The trim removed 6 bases at V and 6 bases at J, leaving 12 bases unmatched. The CDR3 runs to 16 residues. In germline, CDR1 is SGHTA, CDR2 FQGNSA. As for this clonotype: Its antigen remains unidentified.

This clonotype originated in a man between 50 and 59 years old who received an inactivated influenza vaccine. This rearrangement joins TRBV7-2 to TRBJ2-1; 9 nucleotides agree with TRBD2. The sequencing here drew on PBMCs from blood, taken on the day of vaccination. CDR3 loop: CASSPIAGDLRNEQFF. The CDR3 bases are TGTGCCAGCAGTCCTATAGCGGGAGACTTACGCAATGAGCAGTTCTTC.